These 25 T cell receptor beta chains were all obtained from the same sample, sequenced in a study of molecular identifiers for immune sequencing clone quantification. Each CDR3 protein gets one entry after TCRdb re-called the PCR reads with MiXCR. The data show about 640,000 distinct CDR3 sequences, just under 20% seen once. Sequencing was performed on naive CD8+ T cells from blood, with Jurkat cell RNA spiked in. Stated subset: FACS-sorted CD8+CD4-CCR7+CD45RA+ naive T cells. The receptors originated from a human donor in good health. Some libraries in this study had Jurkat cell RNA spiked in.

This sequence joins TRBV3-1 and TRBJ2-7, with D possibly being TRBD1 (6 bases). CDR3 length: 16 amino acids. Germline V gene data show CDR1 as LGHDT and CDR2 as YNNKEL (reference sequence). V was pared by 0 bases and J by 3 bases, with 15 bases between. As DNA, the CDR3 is TGTGCCAGCAGCCAAGACATCGGGACATCCGGCTACGAGCAGTACTTC. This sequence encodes CASSQDIGTSGYEQYF.

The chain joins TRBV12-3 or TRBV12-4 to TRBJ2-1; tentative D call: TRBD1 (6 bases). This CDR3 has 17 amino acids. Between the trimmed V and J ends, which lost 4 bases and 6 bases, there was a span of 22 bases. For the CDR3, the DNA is TGTGCCAGCAGTTCCTTGGACCCAGGGGAGATAAGCAATGAGCAGTTCTTC. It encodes CASSSLDPGEISNEQFF.

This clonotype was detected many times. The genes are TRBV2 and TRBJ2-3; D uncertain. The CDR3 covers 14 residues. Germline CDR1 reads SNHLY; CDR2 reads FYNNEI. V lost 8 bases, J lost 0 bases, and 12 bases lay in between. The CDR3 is CASLRPFSTDTQYF. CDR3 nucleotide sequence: TGTGCCAGCTTACGACCCTTTAGCACAGATACGCAGTATTTT.

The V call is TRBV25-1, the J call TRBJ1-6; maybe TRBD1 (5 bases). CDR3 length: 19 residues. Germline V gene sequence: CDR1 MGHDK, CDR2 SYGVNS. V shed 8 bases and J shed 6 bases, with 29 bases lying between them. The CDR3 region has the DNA TGTGCCAGCTTAGGCCATGGAGGGGACGAACCCCTGGGTAATTCACCCCTCCACTTT. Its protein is CASLGHGGDEPLGNSPLHF.

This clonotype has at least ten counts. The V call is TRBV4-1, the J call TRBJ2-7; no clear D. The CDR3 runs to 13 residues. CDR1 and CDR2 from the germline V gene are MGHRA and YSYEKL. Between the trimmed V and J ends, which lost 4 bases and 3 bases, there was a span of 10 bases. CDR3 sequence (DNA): TGCGCCAGCAGCCCTCTTGGGGACTACGAGCAGTACTTC. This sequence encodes CASSPLGDYEQYF.

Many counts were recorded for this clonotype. CDR3 DNA sequence: TGTGCCAGCAGTGAAGCGCCATGGGAGACCCAGTACTTC. Protein sequence: CASSEAPWETQYF. The rearrangement uses TRBV2 and TRBJ2-5; D not certain. Per germline, CDR1 SNHLY and CDR2 FYNNEI. There are 13 residues in the CDR3. The V gene lost 0 bases and the J gene lost 5 bases, with 7 bases spanning the gap.

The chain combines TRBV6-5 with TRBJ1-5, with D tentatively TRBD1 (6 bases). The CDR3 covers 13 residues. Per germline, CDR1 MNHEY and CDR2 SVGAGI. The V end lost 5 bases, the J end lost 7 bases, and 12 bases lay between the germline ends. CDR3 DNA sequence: TGTGCCAGCAGTAGGGGGTGGCAACAGCCCCAGCATTTT. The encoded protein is CASSRGWQQPQHF.

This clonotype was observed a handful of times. The CDR3 spells CASSETGTGGIGAFF. Here the CDR3 DNA reads TGTGCCAGCAGCGAAACCGGGACAGGGGGCATTGGAGCTTTCTTT. The chain combines TRBV3-1 with TRBJ1-1; 12 bases map to TRBD1. V gave up 5 bases and J gave up 10 bases; unmatched junction bases: 11. The CDR3 contains 15 residues. The germline CDR1 and CDR2 sequences are LGHDT and YNNKEL (reference sequence).

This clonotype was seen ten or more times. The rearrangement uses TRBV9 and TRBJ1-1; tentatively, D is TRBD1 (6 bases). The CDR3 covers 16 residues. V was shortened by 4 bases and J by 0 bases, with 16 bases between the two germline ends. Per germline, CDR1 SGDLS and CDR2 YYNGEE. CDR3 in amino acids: CASSPAGQGMNTEAFF. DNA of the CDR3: TGTGCCAGCAGCCCCGCCGGCCAGGGGATGAACACTGAAGCTTTCTTT.

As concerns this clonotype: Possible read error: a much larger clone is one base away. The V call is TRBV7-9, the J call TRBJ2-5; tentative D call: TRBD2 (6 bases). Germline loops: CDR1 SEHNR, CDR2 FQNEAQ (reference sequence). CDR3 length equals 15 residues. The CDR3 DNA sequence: TGTGTCAGCGGCCGCCCGGCGGCGGGGCAAGAGACCCAGTACTTC. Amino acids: CVSGRPAAGQETQYF.

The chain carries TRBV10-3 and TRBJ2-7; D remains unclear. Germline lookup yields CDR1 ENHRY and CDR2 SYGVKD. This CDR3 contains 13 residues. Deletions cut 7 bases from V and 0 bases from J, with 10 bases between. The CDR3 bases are TGTGCCATCAATGGGGATTTCTCCTACGAGCAGTACTTC. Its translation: CAINGDFSYEQYF.

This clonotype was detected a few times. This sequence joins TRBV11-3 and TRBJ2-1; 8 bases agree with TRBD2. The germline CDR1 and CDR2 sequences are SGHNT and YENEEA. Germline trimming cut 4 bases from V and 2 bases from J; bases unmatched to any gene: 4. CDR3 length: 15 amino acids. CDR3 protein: CASSSRTSPYNEQFF. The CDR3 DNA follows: TGTGCCAGCAGCTCACGGACTAGCCCCTACAATGAGCAGTTCTTC.

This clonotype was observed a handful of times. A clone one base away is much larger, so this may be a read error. CDR3 amino acids: CASSDGPRTGGSSGANVLTF. The CDR3 DNA is TGTGCTAGCAGCGACGGCCCTCGGACAGGCGGGAGCTCTGGGGCCAACGTCCTGACTTTC. The chain is built from TRBV7-7 and TRBJ2-6; D tentatively fits TRBD1 or TRBD2 (7 bases each). The CDR3 consists of 20 residues. Germline CDR1 and CDR2: SSHAT and FNYEAQ (reference sequence).

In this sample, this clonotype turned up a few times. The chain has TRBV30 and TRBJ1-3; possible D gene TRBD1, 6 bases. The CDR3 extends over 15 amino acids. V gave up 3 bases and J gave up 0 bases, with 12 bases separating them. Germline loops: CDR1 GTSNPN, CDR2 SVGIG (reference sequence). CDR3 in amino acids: CAWRTGVFSGNTIYF. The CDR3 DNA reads TGTGCCTGGAGGACAGGAGTCTTCTCTGGAAACACCATATATTTT. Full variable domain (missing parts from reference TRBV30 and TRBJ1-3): SQTIHQWPATLVQPVGSPLSLECTVEGTSNPNLYWYRQAAGRGLQLLFYSVGIGQISSEVPQNLSASRPQDRQFILSSKKLLLSDSGFYLCAWRTGVFSGNTIYFGEGSWLTVV.

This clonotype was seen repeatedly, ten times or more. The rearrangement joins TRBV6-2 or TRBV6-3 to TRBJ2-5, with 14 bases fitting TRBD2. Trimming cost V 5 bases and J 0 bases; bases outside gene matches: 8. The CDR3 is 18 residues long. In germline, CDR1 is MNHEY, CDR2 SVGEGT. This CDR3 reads CASSHGTSGGQYQETQYF. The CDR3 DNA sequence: TGTGCCAGCAGTCATGGGACTAGCGGGGGTCAGTACCAAGAGACCCAGTACTTC.

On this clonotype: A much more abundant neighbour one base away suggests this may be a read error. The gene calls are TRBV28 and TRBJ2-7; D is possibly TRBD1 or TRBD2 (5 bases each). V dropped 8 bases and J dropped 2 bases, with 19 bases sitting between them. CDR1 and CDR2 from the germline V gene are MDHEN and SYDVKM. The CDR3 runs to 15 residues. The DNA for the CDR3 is TGTGCCAGCGCTGTCGGGACCGAGCCCACCTACGAGCAGTACTTC. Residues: CASAVGTEPTYEQYF.

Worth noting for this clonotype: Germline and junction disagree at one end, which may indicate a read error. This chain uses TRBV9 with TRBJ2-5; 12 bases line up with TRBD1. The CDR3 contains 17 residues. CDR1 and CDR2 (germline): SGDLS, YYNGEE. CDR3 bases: TGTGCCAGCAGCGGGGGACAGGGGGCGCCTTATGGGGAGACCCAGTGCTTC. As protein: CASSGGQGAPYGETQCF. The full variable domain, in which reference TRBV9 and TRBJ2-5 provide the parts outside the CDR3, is DSGVTQTPKHLITATGQRVTLRCSPRSGDLSVYWYQQSLDQGLQFLIQYYNGEERAKGNILERFSAQQFPDLHSELNLSSLELGDSALYFCASSGGQGAPYGETQCFGPGTRLLVL.

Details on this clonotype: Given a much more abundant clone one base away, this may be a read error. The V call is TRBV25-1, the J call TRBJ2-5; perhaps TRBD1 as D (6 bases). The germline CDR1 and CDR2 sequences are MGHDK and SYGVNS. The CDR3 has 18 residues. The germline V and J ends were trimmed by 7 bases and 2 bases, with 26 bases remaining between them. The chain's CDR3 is CASNARDNVQETQETQYF. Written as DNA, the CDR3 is TGTGCCAGCAATGCCCGGGACAATGTCCAAGAGACACAAGAGACCCAGTACTTC.

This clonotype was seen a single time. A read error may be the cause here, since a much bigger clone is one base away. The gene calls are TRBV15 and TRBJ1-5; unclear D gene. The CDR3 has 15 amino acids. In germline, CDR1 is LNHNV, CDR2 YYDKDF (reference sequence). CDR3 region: CATSRDLGRNPPQHF. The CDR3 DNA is TGTGCCACCAGCAGAGATTTAGGCCGCAATCCGCCCCAGCATTTT.

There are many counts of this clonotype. The CDR3 DNA reads TGCGCCAGCAGCCAAGGGACTAGTGGCGCTGAGACCCAGTACTTC. It encodes CASSQGTSGAETQYF. J is TRBJ2-5 and V is TRBV4-1; 7 nucleotides line up with TRBD2. The CDR3 extends over 15 amino acids. Germline lookup yields CDR1 MGHRA and CDR2 YSYEKL. Unmatched junction bases numbered 7, after V lost 1 base and J lost 5 bases.

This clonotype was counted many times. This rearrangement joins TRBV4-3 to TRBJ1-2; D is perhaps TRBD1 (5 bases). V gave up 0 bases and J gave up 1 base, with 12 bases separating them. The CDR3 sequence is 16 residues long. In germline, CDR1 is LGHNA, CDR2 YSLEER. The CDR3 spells CASSQDSGRVNYGYTF. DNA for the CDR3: TGCGCCAGCAGCCAAGATTCGGGCAGGGTTAACTATGGCTACACCTTC.

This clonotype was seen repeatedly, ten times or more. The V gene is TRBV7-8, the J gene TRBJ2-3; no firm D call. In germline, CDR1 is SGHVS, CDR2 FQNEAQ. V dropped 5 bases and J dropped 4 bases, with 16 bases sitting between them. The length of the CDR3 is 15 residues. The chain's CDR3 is CASSPRSAVSDTQYF. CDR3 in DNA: TGTGCCAGCAGCCCACGCTCTGCGGTTTCAGATACGCAGTATTTT.

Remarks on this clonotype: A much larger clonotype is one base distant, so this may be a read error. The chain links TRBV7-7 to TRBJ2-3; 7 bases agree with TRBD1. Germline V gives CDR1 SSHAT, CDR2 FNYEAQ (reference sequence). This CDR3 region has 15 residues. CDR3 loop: CAGSFGTDSTDTQYF. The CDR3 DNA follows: TGTGCCGGCAGCTTCGGGACAGATAGCACAGATACGCAGTATTTT. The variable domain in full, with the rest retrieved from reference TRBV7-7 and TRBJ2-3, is GAGVSQSPRYKVTKRGQDVTLRCDPISSHATLYWYQQALGQGPEFLTYFNYEAQPDKSGLPSDRFSAERPEGSISTLTIQRTEQRDSAMYRCAGSFGTDSTDTQYFGPGTRLTVL.

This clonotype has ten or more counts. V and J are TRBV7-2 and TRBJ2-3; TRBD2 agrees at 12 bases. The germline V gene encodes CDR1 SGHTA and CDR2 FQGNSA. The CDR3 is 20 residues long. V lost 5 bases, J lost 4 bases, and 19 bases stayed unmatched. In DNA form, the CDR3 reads TGTGCCAGCAGCACCCGGACCCCGGGACTAGCGGGTCTGGTGGCAGATACGCAGTATTTT. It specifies CASSTRTPGLAGLVADTQYF.

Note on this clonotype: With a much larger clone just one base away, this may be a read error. Here the CDR3 DNA reads TGTGCCAGCAGCTCTCGGGGTCCTGGCTATGGCTACACCTTC. Amino acids: CASSSRGPGYGYTF. This sequence joins TRBV7-2 and TRBJ1-2, with no clear D. This CDR3 has 14 amino acids. V dropped 4 bases and J dropped 4 bases, with 13 bases sitting between them. The germline V gene has CDR1 SGHTA and CDR2 FQGNSA.